These T cell receptor beta chains were read from a single sample in a study of T cells after yellow fever vaccination. In TCRdb, the 5' RACE reads were re-called with MiXCR into one record per CDR3 protein. Of more than 90,000 distinct CDR3 sequences listed, 6.5% to 9% are singletons. The starting material was CD8+ T cells sorted from PBMCs, obtained 45 days after the yellow fever booster vaccination. Every receptor here comes from a man younger than 40 who received the YFV17D yellow fever vaccine. Both conserved end residues are part of each CDR3. The order of the fields is V gene, clone size, D gene, J gene, CDR3 DNA, CDR3 protein. The D gene is left open where the match is weak. Expanded clones get a size class; other rows say once, few or many, or leave the size out.

V: TRBV5-1; size: many; D: TRBD1; J: TRBJ2-7; DNA: TGCGCCAGCAGCAAAGGGACAGACCAGTACGAGCAGTACTTC; CDR3: CASSKGTDQYEQYF
V: TRBV20-1; size: many; D: TRBD2; J: TRBJ2-1; DNA: TGCAGTGCTAGAGATGCTAGCGGGAGGAGGTATGAGCAGTTCTTC; CDR3: CSARDASGRRYEQFF
V: TRBV9; size: many; D: -; J: TRBJ1-2; DNA: TGTGCCAGCAGCGTGGAAGGGACGGTTAGCTATGGCTACACCTTC; CDR3: CASSVEGTVSYGYTF
V: TRBV15; size: many; D: -; J: TRBJ1-1; DNA: TGTGCCACCAGCAGAGAGATGAACACTGAAGCTTTCTTT; CDR3: CATSREMNTEAFF
V: TRBV29-1; size: many; D: TRBD2; J: TRBJ2-7; DNA: TGCAGCTTGTGCGGTGGGACTATCGTTTGCTCCTACGAGCAGTACTTC; CDR3: CSLCGGTIVCSYEQYF
V: TRBV29-1; size: -; D: -; J: TRBJ1-2; DNA: TGCAGCGTTGACGGGCGTAGAGGTGGCTACACCTTC; CDR3: CSVDGRRGGYTF
V: TRBV6-5; size: few; D: -; J: TRBJ1-1; DNA: TGTGCCAGCAAGGAGAACACTGAAGCTTTCTTT; CDR3: CASKENTEAFF
V: TRBV4-2; size: many; D: -; J: TRBJ1-1; DNA: TGTGCCAGCAGCCAAGGGGAAAACGAAGCTTTCTTT; CDR3: CASSQGENEAFF
V: TRBV12-3/TRBV12-4; size: few; D: -; J: TRBJ2-3; DNA: TGTGCCAGCAATCAACCCGGGGATCCTAGCACAGATACGCAGTATTTT; CDR3: CASNQPGDPSTDTQYF
V: TRBV2; size: many; D: -; J: TRBJ2-1; DNA: TGTGCCAGCAGTGAAACGGGAGGGGGCAGATACAATGAGCAGTTCTTC; CDR3: CASSETGGGRYNEQFF
V: TRBV5-6; size: few; D: -; J: TRBJ1-1; DNA: TGTGCCAGCAGCTTAGGAGGCACGGGCACTGAAGCTTTCTTT; CDR3: CASSLGGTGTEAFF
V: TRBV5-1; size: many; D: TRBD2; J: TRBJ2-5; DNA: TGCGCCAGCAGCTGGACGGGGGTAGCGGGAGGCCAAGAGACCCAGTACTTC; CDR3: CASSWTGVAGGQETQYF
V: TRBV12-3/TRBV12-4; size: few; D: TRBD1; J: TRBJ1-1; DNA: TGTGCCAGCACCGTCGGGACAGTTGAAGCTTTCTTT; CDR3: CASTVGTVEAFF
V: TRBV7-9; size: many; D: -; J: TRBJ1-2; DNA: TGTGCCAGCAGCTTAGAGGACAGAGGCTACACCTTC; CDR3: CASSLEDRGYTF
V: TRBV7-2; size: many; D: TRBD2; J: TRBJ2-3; DNA: TGTGCCAGCAGCTTAGACGGCGGGAGCTCCACAGATACGCAGTATTTT; CDR3: CASSLDGGSSTDTQYF
V: TRBV11-2; size: few; D: -; J: TRBJ2-1; DNA: TGTGCCAGCAGCTTAGAACTCGGGAGAGGGTTTAGCAATGAGCAGTTCTTC; CDR3: CASSLELGRGFSNEQFF
V: TRBV5-5; size: many; D: TRBD2; J: TRBJ2-7; DNA: TGTGCCAGCAGCTTGGAACTAGCGGGAGGGTACGAGCAGTACTTC; CDR3: CASSLELAGGYEQYF
V: TRBV5-1; size: few; D: -; J: TRBJ1-6; DNA: TGCGCCAGCAGCTTCGATGGGGATTCGTATAATTCACCCCTCCACTTT; CDR3: CASSFDGDSYNSPLHF
V: TRBV7-9; size: few; D: -; J: TRBJ2-5; DNA: TGTGCCAGCAGCTTAGGTTCGGCGGGTTACCAAGAGACCCAGTACTTC; CDR3: CASSLGSAGYQETQYF
V: TRBV7-7; size: many; D: TRBD1; J: TRBJ2-1; DNA: TGTGCCAGCAGCCTGACAGGGGACTCCTACAATGAGCAGTTCTTC; CDR3: CASSLTGDSYNEQFF
V: TRBV6-2/TRBV6-3; size: few; D: TRBD2; J: TRBJ2-5; DNA: TGTGCCAGCAGTTGGGGAGCGGGAGTAGAAGAGACCCAGTACTTC; CDR3: CASSWGAGVEETQYF
V: TRBV12-3/TRBV12-4; size: many; D: -; J: TRBJ1-1; DNA: TGTGCCAGCACCGGGGGCCTCAGGATGAACACTGAAGCTTTCTTT; CDR3: CASTGGLRMNTEAFF
V: TRBV28; size: -; D: TRBD2; J: TRBJ2-7; DNA: TGTGCCAGCCGGCGGGAGGGCTACGAGCAGTACTTC; CDR3: CASRREGYEQYF
V: TRBV12-3/TRBV12-4; size: many; D: -; J: TRBJ2-1; DNA: TGTGCCAGCAGTTTGGGGAGCCTCCTGGGGAATGAGCAGTTCTTC; CDR3: CASSLGSLLGNEQFF
V: TRBV20-1; size: few; D: -; J: TRBJ2-2; DNA: TGCAGTGCTAGAGATAGCGGAAGGACCGGGGAGCTGTTTTTT; CDR3: CSARDSGRTGELFF
V: TRBV11-2; size: many; D: TRBD1; J: TRBJ2-2; DNA: TGTGCCAGCAGCTCCGGGACAGGGGGCGGCACCGGGGAGCTGTTTTTT; CDR3: CASSSGTGGGTGELFF
V: TRBV10-3; size: many; D: -; J: TRBJ2-7; DNA: TGTGCCACTACGGGGCCAGCCTACGAGCAGTACTTC; CDR3: CATTGPAYEQYF
V: TRBV20-1; size: many; D: -; J: TRBJ2-1; DNA: TGCAGTGCTAGAGCCCCCGATCGGTCGGGAGTCTCCTACAATGAGCAGTTCTTC; CDR3: CSARAPDRSGVSYNEQFF
V: TRBV20-1; size: many; D: -; J: TRBJ2-1; DNA: TGCAGTGCTAGAGGAGTGTGGTCCAGCCAAAGCTCCTACAATGAGCAGTTCTTC; CDR3: CSARGVWSSQSSYNEQFF
V: TRBV11-2; size: -; D: -; J: TRBJ2-5; DNA: TGTGCCAGCGCCCGAGGAGGCCAAGAGACCCAGTACTTC; CDR3: CASARGGQETQYF
V: TRBV6-1; size: many; D: -; J: TRBJ2-3; DNA: TGTGCCAGCAGTCCCACGGGGGGCAGCACAGATACGCAGTATTTT; CDR3: CASSPTGGSTDTQYF
V: TRBV4-2; size: -; D: TRBD2; J: TRBJ2-7; DNA: TGTGCCAGCAGCCTCGGGACTAGCGGATCCTACGGGCAGTACTTC; CDR3: CASSLGTSGSYGQYF
V: TRBV7-9; size: many; D: -; J: TRBJ1-4; DNA: TGTGCCAGCACGACAGGACCCGATGAAAAACTGTTTTTT; CDR3: CASTTGPDEKLFF
V: TRBV12-3/TRBV12-4; size: few; D: -; J: TRBJ2-1; DNA: TGTGCCAGCAGTCCCCTAGGGGAGGCAACCTACAATGAGCAGTTCTTC; CDR3: CASSPLGEATYNEQFF
V: TRBV20-1; size: many; D: -; J: TRBJ2-4; DNA: TGCAGTGCTATATCCCTTACGGACGGCATTCAGTACTTC; CDR3: CSAISLTDGIQYF
V: TRBV19; size: many; D: -; J: TRBJ2-2; DNA: TGTGCCAGTAGTATTAGGTCGGGCGGGGAGCTGTTTTTT; CDR3: CASSIRSGGELFF
V: TRBV9; size: many; D: TRBD2; J: TRBJ2-1; DNA: TGTGCCAGCAGCGTTCTAGCGGGAGGTAACAATGAGCAGTTCTTC; CDR3: CASSVLAGGNNEQFF
V: TRBV12-3/TRBV12-4; size: many; D: TRBD2; J: TRBJ2-7; DNA: TGTGCCAGCAGTTGGGGACTAGCGAGTACCTACGAGCAGTACTTC; CDR3: CASSWGLASTYEQYF
V: TRBV20-1; size: few; D: TRBD2; J: TRBJ2-7; DNA: TGCAGTGCTAGAGATCTCAGCGGGAGGTACGAGCAGTACTTC; CDR3: CSARDLSGRYEQYF
V: TRBV12-3/TRBV12-4; size: -; D: -; J: TRBJ1-1; DNA: TGTGCCAGCGAACTCCAGGGCCGGACAGACCGAAACACTGAAGCTTTCTTT; CDR3: CASELQGRTDRNTEAFF
V: TRBV27; size: many; D: -; J: TRBJ2-3; DNA: TGTGCCAGCAGCATAGCAGTTCCCTCCACAGATACGCAGTATTTT; CDR3: CASSIAVPSTDTQYF
V: TRBV5-6; size: few; D: TRBD2; J: TRBJ2-6; DNA: TGTGCCAGCAGCTTCCCCAAGTGGCTAGCGGGAGTTCCTGGGGCCAACGTCCTGACTTTC; CDR3: CASSFPKWLAGVPGANVLTF